Listed here is a single T cell receptor beta chain. The data were obtained in a study of control samples from healthy donors and cancer patients. Using immunoSEQ multiplex PCR, the repertoire was profiled, and TCRdb retains in-frame clones only, with some absent. The sample contains approximately 100,000 clones, 92% of which appear only once. CDR3 length: 10 amino acids. Sequencing was performed on blood. V gene TRBV7-5 combines with J gene TRBJ2-1; the table assigns TRBD2, which was not confirmed against the DNA. TRBV7-5 is tagged as a pseudogene. The source is a human donor in good health. The donor label of this sample is uncertain. CDR3 DNA sequence: TGTGCCAGAAGCTCTGATGAGCAGTTCTTC. Translated, it gives CARSSDEQFF.